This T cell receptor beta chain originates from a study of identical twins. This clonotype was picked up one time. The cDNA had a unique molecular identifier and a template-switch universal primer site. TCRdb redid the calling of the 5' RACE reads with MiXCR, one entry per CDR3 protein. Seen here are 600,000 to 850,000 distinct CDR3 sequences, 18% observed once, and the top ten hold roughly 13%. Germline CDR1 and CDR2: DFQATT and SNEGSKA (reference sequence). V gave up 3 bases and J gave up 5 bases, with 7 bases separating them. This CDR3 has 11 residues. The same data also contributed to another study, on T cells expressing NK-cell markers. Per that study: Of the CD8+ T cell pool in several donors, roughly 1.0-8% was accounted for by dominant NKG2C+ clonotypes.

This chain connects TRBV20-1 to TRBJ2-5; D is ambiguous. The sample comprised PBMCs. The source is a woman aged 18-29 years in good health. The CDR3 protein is CSASGFETQYF. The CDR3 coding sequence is TGCAGTGCTAGTGGGTTCGAGACCCAGTACTTC.